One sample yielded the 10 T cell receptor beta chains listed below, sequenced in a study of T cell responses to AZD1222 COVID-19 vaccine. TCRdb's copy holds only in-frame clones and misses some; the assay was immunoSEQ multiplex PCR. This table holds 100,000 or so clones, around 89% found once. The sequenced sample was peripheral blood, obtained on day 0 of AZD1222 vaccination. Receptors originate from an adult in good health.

CDR3 sequence reads: CASSVGQGFVEAFF. DNA of the CDR3: TGTGCCAGCAGCGTAGGACAGGGGTTTGTTGAAGCTTTCTTT. The genes are TRBV7-2 and TRBJ1-1, with 9 bases aligning to TRBD1. With V trimmed by 5 bases and J by 7 bases, 8 bases remained unmatched. The CDR3 loop spans 14 amino acids. The germline V gene encodes CDR1 SGHTA and CDR2 FQGNSA.

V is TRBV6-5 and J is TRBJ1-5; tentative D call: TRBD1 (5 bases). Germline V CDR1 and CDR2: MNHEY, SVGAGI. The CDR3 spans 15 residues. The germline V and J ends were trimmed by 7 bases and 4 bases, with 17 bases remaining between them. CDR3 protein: CASIREGYWNQPQHF. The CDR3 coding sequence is TGTGCCAGCATCCGCGAGGGGTATTGGAATCAGCCCCAGCATTTT.

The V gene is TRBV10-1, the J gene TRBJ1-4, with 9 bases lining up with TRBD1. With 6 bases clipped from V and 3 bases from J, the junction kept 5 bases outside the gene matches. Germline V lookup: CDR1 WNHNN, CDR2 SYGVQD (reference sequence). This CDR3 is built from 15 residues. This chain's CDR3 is CASRAQGAANEKLFF. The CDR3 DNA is TGCGCCAGCAGAGCACAGGGGGCCGCTAATGAAAAACTGTTTTTT.

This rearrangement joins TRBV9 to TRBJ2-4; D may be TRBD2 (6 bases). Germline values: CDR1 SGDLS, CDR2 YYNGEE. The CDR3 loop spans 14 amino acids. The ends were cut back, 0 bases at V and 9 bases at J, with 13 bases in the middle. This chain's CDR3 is CASSVVVFGGIQYF. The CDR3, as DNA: TGTGCCAGCAGCGTAGTAGTTTTCGGGGGCATTCAGTACTTC.

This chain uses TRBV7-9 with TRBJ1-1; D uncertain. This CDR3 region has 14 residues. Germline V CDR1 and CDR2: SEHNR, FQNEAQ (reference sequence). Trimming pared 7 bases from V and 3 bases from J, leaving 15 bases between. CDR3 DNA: TGTGCCAGCACCTTTTGGGAGGGCGACACTGAAGCTTTCTTT. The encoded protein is CASTFWEGDTEAFF.

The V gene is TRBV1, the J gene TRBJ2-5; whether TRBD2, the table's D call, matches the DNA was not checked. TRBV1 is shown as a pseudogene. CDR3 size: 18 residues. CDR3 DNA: TGCACCAGCAGCCAAGAAATCGGGCTAGCGGGGGATCGCGGGAGGAAGTACTTC. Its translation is CTSSQEIGLAGDRGRKYF.

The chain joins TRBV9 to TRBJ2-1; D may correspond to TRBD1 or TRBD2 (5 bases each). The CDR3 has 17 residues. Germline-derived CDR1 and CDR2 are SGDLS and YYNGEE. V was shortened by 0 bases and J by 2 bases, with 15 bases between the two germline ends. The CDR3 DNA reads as TGTGCCAGCAGCGTAGGGGTAGGGGAGCCCACCTACAATGAGCAGTTCTTC. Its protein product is CASSVGVGEPTYNEQFF. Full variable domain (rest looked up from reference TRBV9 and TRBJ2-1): DSGVTQTPKHLITATGQRVTLRCSPRSGDLSVYWYQQSLDQGLQFLIQYYNGEERAKGNILERFSAQQFPDLHSELNLSSLELGDSALYFCASSVGVGEPTYNEQFFGPGTRLTVL.

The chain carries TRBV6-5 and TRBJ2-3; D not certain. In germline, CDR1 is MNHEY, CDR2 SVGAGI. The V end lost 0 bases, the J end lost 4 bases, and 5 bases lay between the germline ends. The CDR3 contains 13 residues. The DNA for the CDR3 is TGTGCCAGCAGTTACTCGAGTTCAGATACGCAGTATTTT. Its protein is CASSYSSSDTQYF.

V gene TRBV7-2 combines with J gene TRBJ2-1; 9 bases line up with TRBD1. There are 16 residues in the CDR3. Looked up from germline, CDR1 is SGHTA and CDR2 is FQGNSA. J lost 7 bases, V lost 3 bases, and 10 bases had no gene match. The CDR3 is CASSFLGTGRGNEQFF. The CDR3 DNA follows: TGTGCCAGCAGCTTCTTAGGGACAGGGCGAGGGAATGAGCAGTTCTTC. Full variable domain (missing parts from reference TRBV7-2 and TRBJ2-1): GAGVSQSPSNKVTEKGKDVELRCDPISGHTALYWYRQSLGQGLEFLIYFQGNSAPDKSGLPSDRFSAERTGGSVSTLTIQRTQQEDSAVYLCASSFLGTGRGNEQFFGPGTRLTVL.

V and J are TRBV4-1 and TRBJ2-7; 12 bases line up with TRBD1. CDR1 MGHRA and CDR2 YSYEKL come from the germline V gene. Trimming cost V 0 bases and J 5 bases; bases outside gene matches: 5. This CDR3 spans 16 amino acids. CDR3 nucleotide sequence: TGCGCCAGCAGCCAAGATGGGGGACAGGGGGCGAACGAGCAGTACTTC. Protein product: CASSQDGGQGANEQYF.